The present T cell receptor (beta chain) was sequenced within a study of T cell repertoires in cytomegalovirus infection. Study-wide results and caveats: CMV-specific HLA-C-restricted TCR beta clonotypes dominated the ex vivo response.

The V gene's germline CDR1 is MNHNS and CDR2 SASEGT. CDR3 length: 17 residues. V was clipped by 3 bases and J by 6 bases, with 21 bases between them. TCRdb itself ran the reads through MiXCR, one entry per CDR3 protein. The sample contains approximately 260,000 distinct CDR3 sequences, approximately 15% of which appear only once. As regards this clonotype: The antigen remains undetermined.

The chain joins TRBV6-1 to TRBJ2-1, with a weak D call TRBD1 (5 bases). This sequence originates from a human donor in good health (CMV status not recorded). Some clones in this sample may be carry-over from other donors' samples. Sequenced sample: CD8+ T cells from PBMCs. CDR3 sequence (DNA): TGTGCCAGCAGTGACAGGGTCTGGCTCGTATTGGGCAATGAGCAGTTCTTC. Translating gives CASSDRVWLVLGNEQFF.